The 2 T cell receptor beta chains below come from one sample, sequenced in a study of T cell responses to AZD1222 COVID-19 vaccine (dated by TCRdb to about 2021). Library preparation employed the immunoSEQ multiplex PCR assay. Drawn from immuneACCESS, this table holds only the in-frame rearrangements with V and J called that TCRdb kept. Clones are partly lost; checked studies trace under half to an unresolved V gene and leave the rest unexplained. Across this sample there are some 120,000 clones, with about 88% seen only once. 25% to 30% of the sample rests with the top ten. This sample's time point label indicates: baseline before first vaccination. Sequences were derived from peripheral blood, sampled on day 0 of AZD1222 vaccination. Receptors were obtained from an adult in good health.

The chain is built from TRBV6-1 and TRBJ1-2; 9 bases agree with TRBD1. Losses at the gene ends were 2 bases for V and 8 bases for J; bases not matched to a gene: 9. This CDR3 comprises 15 residues. The germline V gene encodes CDR1 MNHNS and CDR2 SASEGT. The CDR3 region has the DNA TGTGCCAGCAGTGAACTGGGACAGGGTTCAGGAGGCTACACCTTC. It specifies CASSELGQGSGGYTF.

The genes are TRBV6-1 and TRBJ2-1; 10 positions match TRBD1. The V gene end was trimmed by 4 bases and the J gene end by 2 bases; junction bases not matched to a gene: 17. CDR1 is MNHNS and CDR2 is SASEGT in the germline V gene. CDR3 length: 20 amino acids. The CDR3 nucleotides are TGTGCCAGCAGTGCCCCCGGGACAGGGGAGCGGGGCTATACCTACAATGAGCAGTTCTTC. This gives the protein CASSAPGTGERGYTYNEQFF.